The 23 T cell receptor beta chains below all came from one sample that was sequenced in a study of tumor-infiltrating lymphocytes in primary liver carcinoma. From about 490 ng of total RNA, TCR beta-specific cDNA was reverse-transcribed using a constant-region primer. Researchers made the TCR beta libraries by running three nested multiplex PCR rounds with slightly modified ARM-PCR. Investigators reported that the first two PCR rounds, at 10 cycles each, used TRBV1-TRBV30 forward primers with a C-beta reverse primer. Via MiXCR, TCRdb re-called the multiplex PCR reads, giving one row per CDR3 protein. The repertoire holds 99,000 or so distinct CDR3 sequences, with roughly 69% as singletons. Each 20-30 mg portion of unsorted bulk tissue served as the source for co-extraction of RNA and DNA. Sequencing input: liver tumor tissue from sampling region 5. Subset defined: tumor region T5, tumor centre. These receptors were collected from a woman in her fifties or sixties with primary liver carcinoma and hepatitis B virus infection.

The chain is built from TRBV11-2 and TRBJ2-1; the match to TRBD1 covers 7 bases. The trim removed 2 bases at V and 9 bases at J, leaving 16 bases unmatched. This CDR3 is built from 17 residues. In germline, CDR1 is SGHAT, CDR2 FQNNGV. Here the CDR3 DNA reads TGTGCCAGCAGCTTACGACCGGGACAGAGGTTCTACGTTGAGCAGTTCTTC. This codes for CASSLRPGQRFYVEQFF.

This chain joins TRBV11-2 and TRBJ2-3, with 7 bases aligning to TRBD2. The CDR3 totals 17 residues. After removal of 5 bases from V and 2 bases from J, the junction contained 13 bases not matched to a gene. Germline V gives CDR1 SGHAT, CDR2 FQNNGV. CDR3 in amino acids: CASSLGLTGSVTDTQYF. CDR3 DNA: TGTGCCAGCAGCCTGGGACTAACGGGTTCGGTCACAGATACGCAGTATTTT.

Regarding this clonotype: Its ends do not fully match the called genes, so a read error is possible. The chain couples TRBV11-3 to TRBJ2-1; D gene unclear. Germline CDR1 reads SGHNT; CDR2 reads YENEEA. CDR3 size: 11 residues. Here the CDR3 DNA reads TGTGCCAGCACCTTGAATGGTGAGCACTTCTTC. The encoded protein is CASTLNGEHFF.

With regard to this clonotype: The junction departs from the called germline gene at one end, perhaps through a read error. The chain joins TRBV5-6 to TRBJ1-1; D ambiguous. CDR1 and CDR2 (germline): SGHDT, YYEEEE. The CDR3 spans 13 residues. This chain's CDR3 is CTSSLLGYTETFF. CDR3 sequence (DNA): TGTACCAGCAGCTTATTAGGGTACACTGAAACTTTCTTT.

This clonotype was observed a few times. At one end, the junction sequence differs from germline, possibly due to a read error. The V call is TRBV25-1, the J call TRBJ2-2, with a possible D match to TRBD1 (6 bases). The CDR3 length is 14 residues. Germline V gene data show CDR1 as MGHDK and CDR2 as SYGVNS. In nucleotides, the CDR3 is TGTGCCAGCAGTGAATACAGGGACACCGAGGAGCTGTTTTTT. Its protein product is CASSEYRDTEELFF.

The chain recombines TRBV6-5 with TRBJ1-2; no definite D call. Deletions cut 5 bases from V and 4 bases from J, with 17 bases between. The germline gives CDR1 MNHEY, CDR2 SVGAGI. This CDR3 comprises 15 residues. This CDR3 is CASSTLLDVSYGYTF. CDR3 in DNA: TGTGCCAGCAGTACCCTTCTCGACGTTTCCTATGGCTACACCTTC.

As to this clonotype: This may come from a read error, since a much larger clone is one base off. The CDR3 does not close with the conserved phenylalanine or tryptophan, likely indicating a read error. J is TRBJ1-2 and V is TRBV28, with no clear D. V gave up 8 bases and J gave up 3 bases, with 7 bases separating them. The CDR3 runs to 11 residues. Germline V CDR1 and CDR2: MDHEN, SYDVKM. CDR3 sequence reads: CASAADYGYTV. CDR3 nucleotide sequence: TGTGCCAGCGCCGCTGACTATGGCTACACCGTC.

Comment on this clonotype: Relative to the germline gene, one junction end is altered; a read error may explain this. The chain has TRBV10-3 and TRBJ2-5; TRBD2 is a possible D gene (5 bases). Germline lookup yields CDR1 ENHRY and CDR2 SYGVKD. This CDR3 comprises 12 residues. The CDR3 region is CAISAGHETQHF. For the CDR3, the DNA is TGTGCCATCTCGGCGGGCCACGAGACCCAGCACTTC.

Points on this clonotype: An end of the junction differs from the germline gene, which may be a read error. V is TRBV11-3 and J is TRBJ2-1; D remains unclear. CDR3 length equals 14 residues. In germline, CDR1 is SGHNT, CDR2 YENEEA. The CDR3 region is CASSLDNHRVEQIF. CDR3 nucleotide sequence: TGTGCCAGCAGCTTAGATAACCATAGAGTGGAGCAGATCTTC.

The gene calls are TRBV30 and TRBJ2-2, with D perhaps matching TRBD1 (6 bases). CDR3 length equals 15 residues. V was shortened by 5 bases and J by 6 bases, with 19 bases between the two germline ends. Germline CDR1 and CDR2: GTSNPN and SVGIG (reference sequence). The CDR3 bases are TGTGCCTGGGACAGTCTGGGGGCGAGTTCCGGGGAGCTGTTTTTT. Amino acids: CAWDSLGASSGELFF.

V is TRBV11-3 and J is TRBJ1-1; 8 bases align to TRBD1. V shed 9 bases and J 3 bases; nucleotides not matched to a gene: 21. The CDR3 runs to 18 residues. Germline V gives CDR1 SGHNT, CDR2 YENEEA. The CDR3, as DNA: TGTGCCAGTAGCCTCAGGGGGCTTATAATGGGAACGGACACTGAAGCTTTCTTT. Residues: CASSLRGLIMGTDTEAFF.

A remark on this clonotype: Likely a read error: the CDR3 ends without its conserved phenylalanine or tryptophan. The rearrangement uses TRBV12-3 or TRBV12-4 and TRBJ2-2; D is possibly TRBD1 (6 bases). The CDR3 runs 14 residues. V was shortened by 6 bases and J by 7 bases, with 15 bases between the two germline ends. The DNA of the CDR3 is TGTGCCAGCAGGAACGACAGGCTTCACGGGGAGCTGTTTATT. Protein: CASRNDRLHGELFI.

This clonotype was observed many times. The chain combines TRBV5-1 with TRBJ2-1; D unclear. The CDR3 runs to 13 residues. V lost 5 bases, J lost 6 bases, and 12 bases lay in between. The germline V gene has CDR1 SGHRS and CDR2 YFSETQ. DNA of the CDR3: TGCGCCAGCAGACCCGACGCCACCAATGAGCAGTTCTTC. Translation: CASRPDATNEQFF.

This clonotype was seen only once. Germline is not matched at one junction end, which may reflect a read error. The genes are TRBV24-1 and TRBJ2-5; 9 bases align to TRBD2. The CDR3 has 15 amino acids. Germline-derived CDR1 and CDR2 are KGHDR and SFDVKD. The CDR3 sequence is CAPSGNLAGAETQYF. The DNA of the CDR3 is TGTGCCCCCAGTGGTAACTTAGCGGGAGCCGAGACCCAGTACTTC.

Remarks on this clonotype: A much larger clone differs by one base, so this may be a read error. V usage is TRBV28 and J usage is TRBJ1-1, with 9 bases that match TRBD1. The V gene end was trimmed by 8 bases and the J gene end by 4 bases; junction bases not matched to a gene: 8. Looked up from germline, CDR1 is MDHEN and CDR2 is SYDVKM. This CDR3 contains 14 residues. The CDR3 coding sequence is TGTGCCAGCGGGCGACAGGGGGGAAGCACTGAAGCTTTCTTT. It yields the protein CASGRQGGSTEAFF.

Turning to this clonotype: It may be a read error: a sequence one base away is much more abundant. CDR3 residues: CASSEGMGEQYF. Here the CDR3 DNA reads TGTGCCAGCAGCGAGGGGATGGGCGAGCAGTACTTC. The chain uses TRBV5-6 and TRBJ2-7; D is perhaps TRBD1 or TRBD2 (5 bases each). With 4 bases removed from V and 6 bases from J, the gap between germline ends came to 11 bases. Germline V gene lookup returns CDR1 SGHDT and CDR2 YYEEEE. This CDR3 has 12 residues.

This clonotype was observed a few times. A read error may explain this, as a much larger clone is one base away. This rearrangement joins TRBV6-5 to TRBJ1-1; possible D gene TRBD1, 6 bases. The CDR3 loop spans 15 amino acids. V was cut by 6 bases and J by 0 bases, with 14 bases left in between. Germline CDR1 and CDR2: MNHEY and SVGAGI. CDR3 region: CASSVGGRVNTEAFF. The CDR3 nucleotides are TGTGCCAGCAGCGTAGGGGGTCGGGTGAACACTGAAGCTTTCTTT.

About this clonotype: Mismatch with germline at one junction end may stem from a read error. The CDR3 here is CASSPSGGSNQPQRF. Here the CDR3 DNA reads TGTGCCAGCAGCCCCAGCGGGGGGAGCAATCAGCCTCAGCGTTTT. This rearrangement joins TRBV12-3 or TRBV12-4 to TRBJ1-5; weak D call: TRBD1 (5 bases). The CDR3 extends over 15 amino acids.

The chain uses TRBV5-6 and TRBJ2-7; 9 nucleotides match TRBD2. There are 14 residues in the CDR3. V gave up 4 bases and J gave up 8 bases; unmatched junction bases: 10. Germline loops: CDR1 SGHDT, CDR2 YYEEEE. The CDR3 loop reads CASSPTSGYYKQYF. The CDR3, as DNA: TGTGCCAGCAGCCCGACTAGCGGATATTACAAGCAGTACTTC.

This clonotype was observed once. Since no conserved phenylalanine or tryptophan closes the CDR3, a read error is the likely cause. It is unclear where the CDR3 begins or ends on the DNA, so no DNA is shown, and the CDR3 is as TCRdb lists it. The chain couples TRBV29-1 to TRBJ1-2; the D call TRBD1 from the table was never checked on the DNA. CDR1 and CDR2 from the germline V gene are SQVTM and ANQGSEA. The CDR3 has 15 amino acids, counting both end residues. This chain's CDR3 is CSVEDPDRGGYGHTS.

The table lists this clonotype with many counts. The genes are TRBV5-4 and TRBJ2-1, with 7 bases that match TRBD2. After removal of 4 bases from V and 9 bases from J, the junction contained 22 bases not matched to a gene. This CDR3 contains 18 residues. Germline CDR1 and CDR2: SGHNT and YYREEE (reference sequence). The CDR3 nucleotides are TGTGCCAGCAGCCCCACCGGCGGCGGGAGTACCCTTCGGGGTGAGCAGTTCTTC. It yields the protein CASSPTGGGSTLRGEQFF.

Worth noting for this clonotype: Since the CDR3 does not end with the conserved phenylalanine or tryptophan, this likely comes from a read error. The rearrangement uses TRBV11-2 and TRBJ2-7, with 12 bases lining up with TRBD1. The CDR3 has 15 residues. Germline lookup yields CDR1 SGHAT and CDR2 FQNNGV. The DNA for the CDR3 is TGTGTCGGCAGCCCCGGGACAGGGGGCAACTACGAGCAGTACTTA. It yields the protein CVGSPGTGGNYEQYL.

On this clonotype: An end of the junction differs from the germline gene, which may be a read error. This chain joins TRBV6-1 and TRBJ2-1; D unclear. The germline V gene encodes CDR1 MNHNS and CDR2 SASEGT. CDR3 size: 16 residues. The CDR3 coding sequence is TGTGCCAGCAGTGAAGCGCTTACTCGTTCCTACAGTGAGCAGTTATTC. This codes for CASSEALTRSYSEQLF.